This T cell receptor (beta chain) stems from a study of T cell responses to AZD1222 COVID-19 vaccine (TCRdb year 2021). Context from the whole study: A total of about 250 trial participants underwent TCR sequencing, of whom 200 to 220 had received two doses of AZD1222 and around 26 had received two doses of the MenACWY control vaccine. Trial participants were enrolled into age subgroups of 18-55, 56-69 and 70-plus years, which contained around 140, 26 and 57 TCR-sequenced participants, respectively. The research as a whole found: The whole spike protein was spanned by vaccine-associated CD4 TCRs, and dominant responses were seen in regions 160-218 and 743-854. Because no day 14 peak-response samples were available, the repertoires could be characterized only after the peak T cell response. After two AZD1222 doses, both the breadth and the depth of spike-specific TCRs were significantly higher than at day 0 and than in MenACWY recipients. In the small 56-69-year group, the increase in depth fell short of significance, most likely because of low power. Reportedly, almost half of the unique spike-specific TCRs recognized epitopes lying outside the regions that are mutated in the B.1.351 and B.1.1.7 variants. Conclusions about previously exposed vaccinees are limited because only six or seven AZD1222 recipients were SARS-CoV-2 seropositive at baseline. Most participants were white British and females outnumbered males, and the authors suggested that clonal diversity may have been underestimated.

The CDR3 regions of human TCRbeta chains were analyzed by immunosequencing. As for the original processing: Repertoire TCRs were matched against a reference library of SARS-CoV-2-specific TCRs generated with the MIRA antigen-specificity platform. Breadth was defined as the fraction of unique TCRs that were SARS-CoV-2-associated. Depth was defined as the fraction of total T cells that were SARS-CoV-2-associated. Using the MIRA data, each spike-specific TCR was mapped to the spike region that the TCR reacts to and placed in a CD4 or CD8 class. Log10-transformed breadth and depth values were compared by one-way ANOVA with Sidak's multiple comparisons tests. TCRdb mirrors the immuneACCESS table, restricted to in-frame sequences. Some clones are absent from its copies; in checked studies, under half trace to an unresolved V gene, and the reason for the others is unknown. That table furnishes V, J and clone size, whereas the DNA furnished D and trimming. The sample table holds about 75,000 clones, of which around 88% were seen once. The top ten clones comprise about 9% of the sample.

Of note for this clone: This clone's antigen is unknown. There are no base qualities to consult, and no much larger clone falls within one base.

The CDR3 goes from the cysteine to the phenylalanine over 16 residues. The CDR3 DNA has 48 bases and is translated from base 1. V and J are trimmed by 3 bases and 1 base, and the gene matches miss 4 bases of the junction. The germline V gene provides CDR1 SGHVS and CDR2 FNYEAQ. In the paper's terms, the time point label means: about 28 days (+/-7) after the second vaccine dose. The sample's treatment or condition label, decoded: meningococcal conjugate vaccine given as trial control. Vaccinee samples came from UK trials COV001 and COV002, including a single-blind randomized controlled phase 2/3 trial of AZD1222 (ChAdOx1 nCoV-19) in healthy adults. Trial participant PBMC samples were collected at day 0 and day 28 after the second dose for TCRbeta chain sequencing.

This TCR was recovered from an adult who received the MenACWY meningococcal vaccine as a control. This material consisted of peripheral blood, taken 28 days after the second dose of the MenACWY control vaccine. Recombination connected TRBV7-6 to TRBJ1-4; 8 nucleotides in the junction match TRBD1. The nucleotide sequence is TGTGCCAGCAGCTTTACAGGGGGGGGAACTAATGAAAAACTGTTTTTT. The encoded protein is CASSFTGGGTNEKLFF. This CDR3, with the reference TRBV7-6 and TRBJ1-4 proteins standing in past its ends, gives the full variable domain GAGVSQSPRYKVTKRGQDVALRCDPISGHVSLYWYRQALGQGPEFLTYFNYEAQQDKSGLPNDRFSAERPEGSISTLTIQRTEQRDSAMYRCASSFTGGGTNEKLFFGSGTQLSVL.